The following is a TCR beta chain sequence with its context. This clone's antigen is unknown. No base quality information exists; no much larger clone differs at one position. Via the germline V gene, CDR1 is SGHVS and CDR2 FNYEAQ. V trim: 5 bases; J trim: 10 bases; unmatched bases: 6. Spanning cysteine to phenylalanine, the CDR3 consists of 13 amino acids. The entry retains the CDR3 DNA only, 39 bases that are in frame from base 1. Participants in the prospective study were enrolled through a virtual design, were aged about 18 to 100 years, and lived in roughly 26 United States geographic areas. In the prospective study, cohorts were assigned on the basis of participant-reported clinical history obtained from a screening survey and a study questionnaire. Each participant in the prospective study had whole blood, serum and a nasopharyngeal or oropharyngeal swab collected by mobile phlebotomists. Participants in the prospective study had the option to provide additional blood draws and questionnaires over an approximately 2-month period. Before DNA extraction, prospective study blood samples were shipped either frozen or at room temperature.

TCRbeta CDR3 regions were amplified from genomic DNA by means of the immunoSEQ Assay, a bias-controlled multiplex PCR. The paper's data handling went like this. The number of nucleated cells in each sample was estimated by amplification of reference gene primers within the assay. To quantify the absolute abundance of each unique TCRbeta CDR3 rearrangement, sequence reads were collapsed and filtered. Productive Simpson clonality was computed per sample as the square root of Simpson's diversity index over productive rearrangements. In its TCRdb copy, this immuneACCESS table keeps in-frame sequences only and misses some clones. Where compared with another copy, unresolved V genes explain less than half of these, and the others have no known cause. That table gives V, J and clone size, and the DNA gave D and trimming. In this sample the table shows some 270,000 clones, 85% to 90% of which occur a single time. Of the sample, about 4% falls within the top ten clones.

The data were obtained in a study of blood T cell repertoires in COVID-19 (dated by TCRdb to about 2020). Study-wide context: Samples from collaborators originated in the United States, Italy and Spain and spanned both the acute and convalescent phases of COVID-19. Nearly every sample came with metadata listing a de-identified subject ID, COVID-19 status, age in years and sex. Samples were obtained from the ongoing ImmuneRACE study (first 160 participants) and from about 1,300 subjects provided by 6 global collaborators. A freely available public database, intended as a resource for researchers studying the immune response to SARS-CoV-2, is where the repertoires were released. The dataset comprised deeply sampled blood TCRbeta repertoires from subjects exposed to, actively infected with, or recovered from COVID-19. The prospective study material was composed of cDNA or gDNA derived from T cells, B-cell-depleted T cells, or PBMCs. HLA class I and class II types, where available, came from metadata supplied by the sample provider rather than from assay-based typing. What the research found in general, with its limitations: How much clinical and demographic metadata was included differed by source and by participant, and the metadata was provided uncurated.

The TCR was taken from a young woman with acute COVID-19. Rearrangement joined TRBV7-6 to TRBJ1-2; 11 bases in between match TRBD1. The sequenced material came from PBMCs or T cells enriched from blood (not recorded which). The CDR3 protein is CASSPQDRGLYTF. Here is the DNA: TGTGCCAGCAGCCCACAGGACAGGGGGCTCTACACCTTC.